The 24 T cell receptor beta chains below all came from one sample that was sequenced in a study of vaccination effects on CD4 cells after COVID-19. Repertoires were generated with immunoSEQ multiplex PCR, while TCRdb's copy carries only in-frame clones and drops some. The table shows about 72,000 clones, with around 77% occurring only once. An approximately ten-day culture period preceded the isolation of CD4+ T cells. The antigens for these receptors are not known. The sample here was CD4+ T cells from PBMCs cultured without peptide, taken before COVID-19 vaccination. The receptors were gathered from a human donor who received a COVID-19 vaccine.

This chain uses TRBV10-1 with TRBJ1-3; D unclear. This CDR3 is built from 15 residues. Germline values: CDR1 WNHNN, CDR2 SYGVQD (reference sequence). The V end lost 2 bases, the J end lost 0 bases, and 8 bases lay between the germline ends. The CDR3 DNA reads TGCGCCAGCAGTGAGCGGACCGTCTCTGGAAACACCATATATTTT. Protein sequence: CASSERTVSGNTIYF.

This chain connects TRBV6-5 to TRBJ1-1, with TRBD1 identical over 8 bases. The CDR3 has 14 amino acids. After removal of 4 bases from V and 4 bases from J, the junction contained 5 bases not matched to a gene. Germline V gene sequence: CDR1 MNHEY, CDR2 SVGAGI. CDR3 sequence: CASSFTGGATEAFF. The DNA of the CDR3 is TGTGCCAGCAGTTTTACAGGGGGGGCCACTGAAGCTTTCTTT.

This chain's CDR3 is CASSLDRGNTIYF. The CDR3 DNA sequence: TGTGCCAGCAGCTTAGACAGGGGAAACACCATATATTTT. The chain employs TRBV7-2 and TRBJ1-3, with TRBD1 as a possible D gene (5 bases). The length of the CDR3 is 13 residues. Germline loops: CDR1 SGHTA, CDR2 FQGNSA. Deletions cut 1 base from V and 4 bases from J, with 5 bases between.

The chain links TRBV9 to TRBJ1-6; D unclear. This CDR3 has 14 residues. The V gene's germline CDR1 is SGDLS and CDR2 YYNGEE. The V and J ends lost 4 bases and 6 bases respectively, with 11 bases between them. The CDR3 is CASSPTVGNSPLHF. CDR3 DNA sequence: TGTGCCAGCAGCCCCACCGTCGGTAATTCACCCCTCCACTTT.

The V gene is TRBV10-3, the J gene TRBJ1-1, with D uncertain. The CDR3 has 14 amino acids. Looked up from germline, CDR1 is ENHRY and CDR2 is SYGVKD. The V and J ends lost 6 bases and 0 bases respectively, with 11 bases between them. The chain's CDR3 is CAISPGQLNTEAFF. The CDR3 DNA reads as TGTGCCATCAGCCCCGGGCAACTGAACACTGAAGCTTTCTTT.

CDR3 sequence (DNA): TGTGCCAGCAGCGCATTGGACGGTAACTCTGGAAACACCATATATTTT. Protein: CASSALDGNSGNTIYF. The chain links TRBV5-6 to TRBJ1-3; D ambiguous. CDR1 is SGHDT and CDR2 is YYEEEE in the germline V gene. V was cut by 4 bases and J by 0 bases, with 14 bases left in between. This CDR3 has 16 residues.

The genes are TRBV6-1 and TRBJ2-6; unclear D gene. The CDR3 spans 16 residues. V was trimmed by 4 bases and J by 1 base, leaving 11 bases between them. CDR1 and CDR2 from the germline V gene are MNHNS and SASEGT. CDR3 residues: CASSANVQSGANVLTF. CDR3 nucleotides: TGTGCCAGCAGTGCTAACGTCCAATCTGGGGCCAACGTCCTGACTTTC.

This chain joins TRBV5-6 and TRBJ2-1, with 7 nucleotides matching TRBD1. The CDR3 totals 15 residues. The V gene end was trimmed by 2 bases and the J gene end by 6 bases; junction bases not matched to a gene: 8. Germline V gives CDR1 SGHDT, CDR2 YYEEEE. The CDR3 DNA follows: TGTGCCAGCAGCTTTAGACAGGGTAGGGTCAATGAGCAGTTCTTC. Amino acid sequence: CASSFRQGRVNEQFF.

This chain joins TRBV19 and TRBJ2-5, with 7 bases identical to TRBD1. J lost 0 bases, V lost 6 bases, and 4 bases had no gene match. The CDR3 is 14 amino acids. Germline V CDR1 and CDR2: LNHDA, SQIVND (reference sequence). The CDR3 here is CASSKDRDQETQYF. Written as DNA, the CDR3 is TGTGCCAGTAGCAAAGACAGGGACCAAGAGACCCAGTACTTC.

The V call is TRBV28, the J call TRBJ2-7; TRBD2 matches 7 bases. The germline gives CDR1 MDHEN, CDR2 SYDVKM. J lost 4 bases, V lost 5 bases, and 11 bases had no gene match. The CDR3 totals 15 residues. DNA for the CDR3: TGTGCCAGCAGTATGGGAGGGGACGTAGTATACGAGCAGTACGTC. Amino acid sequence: CASSMGGDVVYEQYV.

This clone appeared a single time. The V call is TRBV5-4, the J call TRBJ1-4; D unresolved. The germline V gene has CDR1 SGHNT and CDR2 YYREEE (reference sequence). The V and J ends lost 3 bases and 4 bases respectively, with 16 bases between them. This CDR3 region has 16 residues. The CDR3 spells CASSSQQTVLNEKLFF. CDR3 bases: TGTGCCAGCAGCTCACAGCAGACGGTCCTTAATGAAAAACTGTTTTTT.

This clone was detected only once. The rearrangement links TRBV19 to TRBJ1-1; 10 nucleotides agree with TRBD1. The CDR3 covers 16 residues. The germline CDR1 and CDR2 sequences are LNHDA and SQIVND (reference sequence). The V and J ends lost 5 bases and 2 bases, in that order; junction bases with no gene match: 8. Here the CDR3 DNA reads TGTGCCAGTAGTTCATCCCGGACAGGGGGAAACACTGAAGCTTTCTTT. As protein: CASSSSRTGGNTEAFF. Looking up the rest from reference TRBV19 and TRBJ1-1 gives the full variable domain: DGGITQSPKYLFRKEGQNVTLSCEQNLNHDAMYWYRQDPGQGLRLIYYSQIVNDFQKGDIAEGYSVSREKKESFPLTVTSAQKNPTAFYLCASSSSRTGGNTEAFFGQGTRLTVV.

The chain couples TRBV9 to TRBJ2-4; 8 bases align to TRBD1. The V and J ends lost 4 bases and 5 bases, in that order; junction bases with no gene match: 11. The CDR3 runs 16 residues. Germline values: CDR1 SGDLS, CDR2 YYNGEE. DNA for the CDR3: TGTGCCAGCAGCCGCGCCTACGCAGGGGGCCAAAACATTCAGTACTTC. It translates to CASSRAYAGGQNIQYF. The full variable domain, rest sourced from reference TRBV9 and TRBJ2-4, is DSGVTQTPKHLITATGQRVTLRCSPRSGDLSVYWYQQSLDQGLQFLIQYYNGEERAKGNILERFSAQQFPDLHSELNLSSLELGDSALYFCASSRAYAGGQNIQYFGAGTRLSVL.

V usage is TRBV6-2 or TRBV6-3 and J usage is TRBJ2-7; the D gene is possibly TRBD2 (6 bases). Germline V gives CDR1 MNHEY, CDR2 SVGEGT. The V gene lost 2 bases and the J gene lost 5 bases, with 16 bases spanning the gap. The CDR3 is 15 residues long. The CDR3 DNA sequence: TGTGCCAGCAGTTACCGTGGAGGGTTAGTCGACGAGCAGTACGTC. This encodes CASSYRGGLVDEQYV.

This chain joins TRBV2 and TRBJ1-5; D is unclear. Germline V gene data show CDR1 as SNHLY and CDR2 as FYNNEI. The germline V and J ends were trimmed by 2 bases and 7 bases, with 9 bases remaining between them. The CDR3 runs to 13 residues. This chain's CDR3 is CASSEIPPQPQHF. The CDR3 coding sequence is TGTGCCAGCAGTGAAATTCCACCCCAGCCCCAGCATTTT.

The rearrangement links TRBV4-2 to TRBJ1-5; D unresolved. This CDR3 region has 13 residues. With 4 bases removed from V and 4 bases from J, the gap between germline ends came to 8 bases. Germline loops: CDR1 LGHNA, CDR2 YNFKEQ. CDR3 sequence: CASSPDLNQPQHF. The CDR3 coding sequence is TGTGCCAGCAGCCCGGACCTAAATCAGCCCCAGCATTTT.

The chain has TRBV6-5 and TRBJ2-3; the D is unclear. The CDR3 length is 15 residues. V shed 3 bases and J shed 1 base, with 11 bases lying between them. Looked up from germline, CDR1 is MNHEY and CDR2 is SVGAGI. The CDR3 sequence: CASSYQAPGTDTQYF. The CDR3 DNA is TGTGCCAGCAGTTATCAGGCCCCGGGCACAGATACGCAGTATTTT.

The CDR3 spells CASSYSDRASYNEQFF. CDR3 bases: TGTGCCAGCAGTTATTCTGACAGGGCGTCCTACAATGAGCAGTTCTTC. This chain links TRBV6-5 with TRBJ2-1, with 7 bases matching TRBD1. Trimming took 3 bases from V and 1 from J; bases not matched to a gene: 6. Germline CDR1 MNHEY, CDR2 SVGAGI. The CDR3 spans 16 residues.

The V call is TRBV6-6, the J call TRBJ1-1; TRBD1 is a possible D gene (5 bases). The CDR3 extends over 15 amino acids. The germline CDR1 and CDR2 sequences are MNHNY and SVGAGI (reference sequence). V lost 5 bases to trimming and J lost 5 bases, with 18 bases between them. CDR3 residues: CASSHRQGAETEAFF. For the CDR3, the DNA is TGTGCCAGCAGTCACCGCCAAGGGGCTGAGACTGAAGCTTTCTTT.

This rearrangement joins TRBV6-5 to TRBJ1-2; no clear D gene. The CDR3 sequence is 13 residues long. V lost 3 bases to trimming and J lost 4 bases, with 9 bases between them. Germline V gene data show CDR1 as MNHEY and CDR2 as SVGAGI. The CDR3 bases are TGTGCCAGCAGTTATGAACGCCGCTATGGCTACACCTTC. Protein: CASSYERRYGYTF.

The CDR3 DNA is TGTGCCAGCAGTGTCCAAGGGGGGCCTGCAGATACGCAGTATTTT. Its translation: CASSVQGGPADTQYF. The rearrangement uses TRBV2 and TRBJ2-3; D might be TRBD1 or TRBD2, each matching 6 bases. CDR3 length: 15 amino acids. Germline loops: CDR1 SNHLY, CDR2 FYNNEI. V dropped 4 bases and J dropped 4 bases, with 15 bases sitting between them. Full variable domain (outside the CDR3, taken from reference TRBV2 and TRBJ2-3): EPEVTQTPSHQVTQMGQEVILRCVPISNHLYFYWYRQILGQKVEFLVSFYNNEISEKSEIFDDQFSVERPDGSNFTLKIRSTKLEDSAMYFCASSVQGGPADTQYFGPGTRLTVL.

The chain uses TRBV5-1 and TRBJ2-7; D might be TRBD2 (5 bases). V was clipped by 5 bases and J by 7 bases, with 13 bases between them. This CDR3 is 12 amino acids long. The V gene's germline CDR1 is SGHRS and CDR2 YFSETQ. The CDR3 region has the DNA TGCGCCAGCAGGGACTCAACGGGGGAGCAGTACGTC. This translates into CASRDSTGEQYV.

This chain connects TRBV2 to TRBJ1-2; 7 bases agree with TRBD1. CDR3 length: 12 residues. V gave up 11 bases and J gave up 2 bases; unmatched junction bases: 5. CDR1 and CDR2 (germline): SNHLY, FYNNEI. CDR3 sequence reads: CAGTGQNYGYTF. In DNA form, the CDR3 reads TGTGCCGGAACGGGACAGAACTATGGCTACACCTTC. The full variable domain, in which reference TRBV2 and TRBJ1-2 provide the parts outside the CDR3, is EPEVTQTPSHQVTQMGQEVILRCVPISNHLYFYWYRQILGQKVEFLVSFYNNEISEKSEIFDDQFSVERPDGSNFTLKIRSTKLEDSAMYFCAGTGQNYGYTFGSGTRLTVV.

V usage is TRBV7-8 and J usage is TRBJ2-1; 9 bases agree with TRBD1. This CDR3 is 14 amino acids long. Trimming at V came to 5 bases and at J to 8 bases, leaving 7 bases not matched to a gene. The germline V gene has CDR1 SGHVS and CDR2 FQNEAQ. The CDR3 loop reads CASSHRDRVYEQFF. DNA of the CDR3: TGTGCCAGCAGCCACCGGGACAGGGTATATGAGCAGTTCTTC. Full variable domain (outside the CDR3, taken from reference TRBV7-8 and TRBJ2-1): GAGVSQSPRYKVAKRGQDVALRCDPISGHVSLFWYQQALGQGPEFLTYFQNEAQLDKSGLPSDRFFAERPEGSVSTLKIQRTQQEDSAVYLCASSHRDRVYEQFFGPGTRLTVL.